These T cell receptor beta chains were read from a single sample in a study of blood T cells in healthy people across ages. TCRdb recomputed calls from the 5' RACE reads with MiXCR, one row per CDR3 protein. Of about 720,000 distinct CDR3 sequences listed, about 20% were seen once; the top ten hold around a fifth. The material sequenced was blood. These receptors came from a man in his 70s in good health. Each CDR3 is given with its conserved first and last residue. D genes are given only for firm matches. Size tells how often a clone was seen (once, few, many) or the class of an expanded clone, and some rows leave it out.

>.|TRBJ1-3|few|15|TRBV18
TGTGCCAGCTCACCACTGAAGATCTCTGGAAACACCATATATTTT
CASSPLKISGNTIYF
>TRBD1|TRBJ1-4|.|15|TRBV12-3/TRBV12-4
TGTGCCAGCAGCGCGGACAGGGGGAATAACGTAAAACTGTTTTTT
CASSADRGNNVKLFF
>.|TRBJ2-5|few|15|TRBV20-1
TGCAGTGCGGGAAATAGGGAAGTCAACCAAGAGACCCAGTACTTC
CSAGNREVNQETQYF
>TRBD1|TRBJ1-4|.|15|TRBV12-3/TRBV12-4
TGTGCCAGCACGAGAACCGGGACAGGGAATGAAAAACTGTTTTTT
CASTRTGTGNEKLFF
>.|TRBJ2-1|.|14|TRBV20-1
TGCAGTGCTAGAGGGGACGCAGGGTCCCATGAGCAGTTCTTC
CSARGDAGSHEQFF
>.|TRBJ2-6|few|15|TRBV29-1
TGCAGCGTTGGGGGCGCAACAACAGGGGCCAACGTCCTGACTTTC
CSVGGATTGANVLTF
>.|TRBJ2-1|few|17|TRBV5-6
TGTGCCAGCAGCTTCCTATCGGGGGCGGGAGTTAAAAATGAGCAGTTCTTC
CASSFLSGAGVKNEQFF
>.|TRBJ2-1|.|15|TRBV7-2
TGTGCCAGCAGCTTAAGTGGGGGGAATTACAATGAGCAGTTCTTC
CASSLSGGNYNEQFF
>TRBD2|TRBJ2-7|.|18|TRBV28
TGTGCCAGCAGTCCCCCGGGACTAGGTACCCGATTCTCCTACGAGCAGTACTTC
CASSPPGLGTRFSYEQYF
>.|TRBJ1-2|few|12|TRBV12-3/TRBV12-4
TGTGCCAGCAGTCCAGAGGATGGCGGCTACACCTTC
CASSPEDGGYTF
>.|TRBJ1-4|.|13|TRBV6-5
TGTGCCAGCAGTCGTCGGCCTAGGGGGAAACTGTTTTTT
CASSRRPRGKLFF
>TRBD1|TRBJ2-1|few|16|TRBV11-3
TGTGCCAGCAGCTTGGCCGGGACAGGAGTTGGGGATGAGCAGTTCTTC
CASSLAGTGVGDEQFF
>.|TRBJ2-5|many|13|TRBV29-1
TGCAGCGTCGGGGCAGGGTGGCAAGAGACCCAGTACTTC
CSVGAGWQETQYF
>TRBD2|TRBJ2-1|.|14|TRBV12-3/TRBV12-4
TGTGCCAGCAGTTTCCGCGGGAGGGGGAATGAGCAGTTCTTC
CASSFRGRGNEQFF
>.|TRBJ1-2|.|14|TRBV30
TGTGCCTGGAAGAACCCGCGACGGGACTATGGCTACACCTTC
CAWKNPRRDYGYTF
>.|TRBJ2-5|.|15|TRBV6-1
TGTGCCAGCAGTGAAGCCCCCACCGGTCCCGAGACCCAGTACTTC
CASSEAPTGPETQYF
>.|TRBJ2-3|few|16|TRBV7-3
TGTGCCAGCAGCTTAAATTACAACCCATACACAGATACGCAGTATTTT
CASSLNYNPYTDTQYF
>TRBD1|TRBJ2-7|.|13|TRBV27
TGTGCCAGCACCCCCGACAGGGGCCACGAGCAGTACTTC
CASTPDRGHEQYF
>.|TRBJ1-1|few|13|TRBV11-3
TGTGCCAGCAGCTTAAGCCCTCCAACTGAAGCTTTCTTT
CASSLSPPTEAFF
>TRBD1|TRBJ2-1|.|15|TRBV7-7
TGTGCCAGCAGTCCTCGACAGGGTTTCTTCAATGAGCAGTTCTTC
CASSPRQGFFNEQFF
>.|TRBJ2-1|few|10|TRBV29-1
TGCAGCGTTGGAGTGGTTGAGCAGTTCTTC
CSVGVVEQFF
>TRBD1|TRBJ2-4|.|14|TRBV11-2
TGTGCCAGCAGCGTCCGACAGGGCAAAAACATTCAGTACTTC
CASSVRQGKNIQYF
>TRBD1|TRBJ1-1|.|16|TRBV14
TGTGCCAGCAGCCAATTTGGCCAGGGGGGGGGGACTGAAGCTTTCTTT
CASSQFGQGGGTEAFF
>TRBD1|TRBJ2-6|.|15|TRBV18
TGTGCCAGCTCACTGACAGGGGTTGGGGCCAACGTCCTGGCTTTC
CASSLTGVGANVLAF
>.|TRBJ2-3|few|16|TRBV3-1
TGTGCCAGCAGTGGAGACAGAGGGGTAAGGACAGATACGCAGTATTTT
CASSGDRGVRTDTQYF
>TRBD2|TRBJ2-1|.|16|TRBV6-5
TGTGCCAGCAGTTCTTTTAGCGGGAAGGGTATCTATGAGCAGTTCTTC
CASSSFSGKGIYEQFF
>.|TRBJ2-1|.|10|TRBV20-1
TGCAGTGCAACTCGTAATGAGCAGTTCTTC
CSATRNEQFF
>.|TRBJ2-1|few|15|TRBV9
TGTGCCAGCAGCCCAGGACGGGCGGAATACAATGAGCAGTTCTTC
CASSPGRAEYNEQFF
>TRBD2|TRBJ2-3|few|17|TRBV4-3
TGCGCCAGCAGCCAAGGAAGGGCGGGAGTGGGGTTGGATACGCAGTATTTT
CASSQGRAGVGLDTQYF
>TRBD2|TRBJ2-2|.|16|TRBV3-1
TGTGCCAGCAGCCGAGGGGAGGGGCAAAGGACCGGGGAGCTGTTTTTT
CASSRGEGQRTGELFF
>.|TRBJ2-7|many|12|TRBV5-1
TGCGCCAGCAGCTTGGATAGGTACGAGCAGTACTTC
CASSLDRYEQYF
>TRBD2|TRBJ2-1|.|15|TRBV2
TGTGCCAGCACCAAACCCACCGGGACTAGCGGTGAGCAGTTCTTC
CASTKPTGTSGEQFF
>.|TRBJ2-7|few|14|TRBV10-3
TGTGCCATCAGTGCCATCAGGGATTCCTACGAGCAGTACTTC
CAISAIRDSYEQYF
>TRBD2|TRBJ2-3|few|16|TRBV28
TGTGCCAGCAGTTCCCATCAAGCGGGGGGCGCAGATACGCAGTATTTT
CASSSHQAGGADTQYF
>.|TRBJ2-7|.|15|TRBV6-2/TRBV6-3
TGTGCCAGCACCACTTCGGCGGGGGCGGCCTACGAGCAGTACTTC
CASTTSAGAAYEQYF
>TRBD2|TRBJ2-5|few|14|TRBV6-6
TGTGCCAGCAGTTATGAGAGCGGGGCGGAGACCCAGTACTTC
CASSYESGAETQYF
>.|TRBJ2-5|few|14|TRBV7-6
TGTGCCAGCAGTCGCACTCAAAAACAAGAGACCCAGTACTTC
CASSRTQKQETQYF
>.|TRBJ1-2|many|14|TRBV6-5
TGTGCCAGCAGTTACTCCGGCAGGGGCTATGGCTACACCTTC
CASSYSGRGYGYTF
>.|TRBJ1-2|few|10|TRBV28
TGTGCCAGGGGGCCAGGTGGCTACACCTTC
CARGPGGYTF
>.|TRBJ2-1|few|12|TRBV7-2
TGTGCCAGCAGCTTGGACTTCAATGAGCAGTTCTTT
CASSLDFNEQFF
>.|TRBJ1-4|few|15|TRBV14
TGTGCCAGCAGCCAAGGGCAGGGGAAGAATGAAAAACTGTTTTTT
CASSQGQGKNEKLFF
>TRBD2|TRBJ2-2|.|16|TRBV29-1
TGCAGCGCTCCAAAAAATAGCGGGGGGGATTCCGGGGAGCTGTTTTTT
CSAPKNSGGDSGELFF
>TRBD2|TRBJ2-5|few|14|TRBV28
TGTGCCATCAGAGCGGGAGGGCATATCGAGACCCAGTACTTC
CAIRAGGHIETQYF
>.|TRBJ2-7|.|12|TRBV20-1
TGCAGTGCAAGCGGGACACCCTACGAGCAGTACTTC
CSASGTPYEQYF
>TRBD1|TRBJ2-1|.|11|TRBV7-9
TGTGCCAGCAGCGAGACAGGGGCGCAGTTCTTC
CASSETGAQFF
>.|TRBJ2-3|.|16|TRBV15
TGTGCCACCAGCCCAGGGCCGAATACCTTCACAGATACGCAGTATTTT
CATSPGPNTFTDTQYF
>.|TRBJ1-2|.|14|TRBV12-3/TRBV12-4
TGTGCCAGCAGGGCGACAGGTTCCAACTATGGCTACACCTTC
CASRATGSNYGYTF
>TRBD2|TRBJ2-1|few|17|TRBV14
TGTGCCAGCAGCCAATGGGGGCGGACGGGAGGGGAAAATGAGCAGTTCTTC
CASSQWGRTGGENEQFF
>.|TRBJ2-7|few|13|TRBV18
TGTGCCAGCTCACCACAGAGCTCCTACGAGCAGTACTTC
CASSPQSSYEQYF
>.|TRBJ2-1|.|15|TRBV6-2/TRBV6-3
TGTGCCGGACGGACCGACGCTAGCTCCTACAATGAGCAGTTCTTC
CAGRTDASSYNEQFF
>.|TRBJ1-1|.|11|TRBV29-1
TGCAGCACCAGGGGTATGGAGGCAGCTTTCTTT
CSTRGMEAAFF
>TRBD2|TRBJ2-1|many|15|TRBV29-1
TGCAGCGTTGGGGTCGGAGCGGGATCTTACAATGAGCAGTTCTTC
CSVGVGAGSYNEQFF
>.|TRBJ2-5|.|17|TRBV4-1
TGCGCCAGCAGCCAAGAAGGGGGGCTAGCACGGCAAGAGACCCAGTACTTC
CASSQEGGLARQETQYF
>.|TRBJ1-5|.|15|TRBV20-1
TGCAGTGCTAGCGTAGGTTCTTGGCAAAGTCAGCCCCAGCATTTT
CSASVGSWQSQPQHF
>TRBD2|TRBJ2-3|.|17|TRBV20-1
TGCAGTGCTAGAGATCTCGGTAGCGGGGGGTTAACAGATACGCAGTATTTT
CSARDLGSGGLTDTQYF
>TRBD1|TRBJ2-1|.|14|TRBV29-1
TGCAGCGATGGGACAGGGGATCCCTACAATGAGCAGTTCTTC
CSDGTGDPYNEQFF
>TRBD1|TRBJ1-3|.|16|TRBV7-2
TGTGCCAGCAGCCTCGGGACAGGGGCATTGAGAAACACCATATATTTT
CASSLGTGALRNTIYF
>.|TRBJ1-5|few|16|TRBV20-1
TGCAGTGCTAGAGATCAGGGTCAGGGCGGTCGTCAGCCCCAGCATTTT
CSARDQGQGGRQPQHF
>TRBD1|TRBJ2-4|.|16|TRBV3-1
TGTGCCAGCAGCCCAGCCTCACAGGGGGTTGAAAACATTCAGTACTTC
CASSPASQGVENIQYF